This record looks at one T cell receptor (beta chain) sequence and its context. Its antigen is not identified. The germline gives CDR1 SEHNR, CDR2 FQNEAQ (reference sequence). The CDR3 runs 16 residues. This sample was included in a study of monozygotic twins with inflammatory bowel disease. Per individual sample, eight separate reactions were used to make cDNA. The UMIs contained a 6-nucleotide sample barcode. They were added by template switching during cDNA synthesis. TCRalpha and TCRbeta cDNA underwent two nested PCRs of around 15 and 9 cycles. TCRdb re-analyzed the 5' RACE reads; it lists each CDR3 protein once, without DNA. Here the sample table reports approximately 380,000 distinct CDR3 sequences. Study findings and constraints: IBD-affected twins scored below their healthy co-twins in TCRbeta diversity (inverse Simpson).

The clonotype was recovered from a human donor with ulcerative colitis or Crohn's disease, or a healthy co-twin of an affected twin (not recorded which). Sample: blood. The chain carries TRBV7-9 and TRBJ2-1; with no DNA, the TCRdb D assignment of TRBD1 cannot be verified. The CDR3 region is CASSLGPQGRDNEQFF.